The 8 T cell receptor beta chains below were found in one sample sequenced in a study of T cell responses to AZD1222 COVID-19 vaccine. Sequenced by immunoSEQ multiplex PCR; TCRdb stores in-frame clones only, minus some. Among 45,000 to 55,000 clones listed, 70% to 85% were seen once. The sample consisted of peripheral blood, taken on day 0 of MenACWY control vaccination. The receptors come from an adult in good health.

The chain employs TRBV19 and TRBJ2-3; 8 positions agree with TRBD2. The germline gives CDR1 LNHDA, CDR2 SQIVND (reference sequence). V lost 3 bases, J lost 5 bases, and 19 bases stayed unmatched. This CDR3 is 19 amino acids long. In DNA form, the CDR3 reads TGTGCCAGTAGTATCGGGGCTAGCGGGCCCGACTTGAATTTAGATACGCAGTATTTT. Translated: CASSIGASGPDLNLDTQYF.

This chain joins TRBV20-1 and TRBJ2-1; 8 positions match TRBD2. V lost 3 bases and J lost 10; bases outside the gene matches: 8. CDR3 length equals 13 residues. Germline V gene data show CDR1 as DFQATT and CDR2 as SNEGSKA (reference sequence). CDR3 amino acids: CSASRGGLTEQFF. As DNA, the CDR3 is TGCAGTGCTAGTCGGGGGGGACTAACAGAGCAGTTCTTC.

V gene TRBV27 combines with J gene TRBJ1-5; 7 nucleotides match TRBD1. The CDR3 contains 15 residues. With V trimmed by 3 bases and J by 1 base, 3 bases remained unmatched. Germline V gene data show CDR1 as MNHEY and CDR2 as SMNVEV (reference sequence). The CDR3 here is CASSLSRGSNQPQHF. The CDR3 DNA reads as TGTGCCAGCAGTTTGAGCAGGGGGAGCAATCAGCCCCAGCATTTT.

This clone was detected only once. The chain has TRBV11-2 and TRBJ2-7; D is tentatively TRBD1 or TRBD2 (6 bases each). Germline CDR1 SGHAT, CDR2 FQNNGV. This CDR3 contains 16 residues. With 0 bases removed from V and 7 bases from J, the gap between germline ends came to 19 bases. CDR3 amino acids: CASSLDLGGGQGEQYF. The CDR3 DNA sequence: TGTGCCAGCAGCTTAGATCTGGGTGGGGGGCAAGGTGAGCAGTACTTC.

The rearrangement links TRBV7-9 to TRBJ2-7; D gene ambiguous. This CDR3 region has 14 residues. CDR1 SEHNR and CDR2 FQNEAQ come from the germline V gene (reference sequence). Trimming took 2 bases from V and 4 from J, leaving 12 bases between them. CDR3 sequence (DNA): TGTGCCAGCAGCTTAAGTGTTGTGTCGTACGAGCAGTACTTC. This translates into CASSLSVVSYEQYF.

The chain combines TRBV4-2 with TRBJ1-1; D not certain. The V end was cut by 2 bases, the J end by 3 bases, with 19 bases between. There are 17 residues in the CDR3. Germline V gene sequence: CDR1 LGHNA, CDR2 YNFKEQ. The CDR3 DNA follows: TGTGCCAGCAGCCAACCCCCCGGCATATCGCTGGACACTGAAGCTTTCTTT. Amino acid sequence: CASSQPPGISLDTEAFF.

This chain joins TRBV11-2 and TRBJ2-7, with D unclear. The germline gives CDR1 SGHAT, CDR2 FQNNGV. The V end was cut by 9 bases, the J end by 3 bases, with 6 bases between. The CDR3 has 10 residues. CDR3 protein: CASGVYEQYF. Here the CDR3 DNA reads TGTGCCAGTGGGGTCTACGAGCAGTACTTC. The complete variable domain, with remaining parts taken from reference TRBV11-2 and TRBJ2-7, reads EAGVAQSPRYKIIEKRQSVAFWCNPISGHATLYWYQQILGQGPKLLIQFQNNGVVDDSQLPKDRFSAERLKGVDSTLKIQPAKLEDSAVYLCASGVYEQYFGPGTRLTVT.

The table lists this clone with a few counts. The rearrangement uses TRBV7-2 and TRBJ1-5; 9 nucleotides agree with TRBD1. The V segment lost 5 bases and the J segment 6 bases; nucleotides outside the gene matches: 2. This CDR3 region has 13 residues. Looked up from germline, CDR1 is SGHTA and CDR2 is FQGNSA. The CDR3 here is CASSRDRAQPQHF. CDR3 sequence (DNA): TGTGCCAGCAGCAGGGACAGGGCTCAGCCCCAGCATTTT.